Following are 13 T cell receptor beta chains from one sample sequenced in a study of radiotherapy plus CTLA-4 blockade in lung cancer. Here immunoSEQ multiplex PCR was the method, and the copy in TCRdb shows in-frame clones only, minus some. The sample carries 25,000 to 35,000 clones, roughly 80% recorded once. The source material was peripheral blood, sampled from a patient treated with radiotherapy plus ipilimumab. Source of these receptors: a human donor with non-small cell lung cancer who had stable disease on radiotherapy plus ipilimumab.

A remark on this clone: The sample carries other DNA sequences with the same CDR3. The chain joins TRBV19 to TRBJ1-2; D is uncertain. The CDR3 runs 13 residues. The V gene's germline CDR1 is LNHDA and CDR2 SQIVND (reference sequence). V lost 4 bases and J 7 bases, leaving 13 bases between the germline ends. The CDR3 sequence is CASSTGRIGGYTF. CDR3 nucleotides: TGTGCCAGTAGTACAGGACGAATCGGTGGCTACACCTTC. Supplemented by reference TRBV19 and TRBJ1-2, the full variable domain reads DGGITQSPKYLFRKEGQNVTLSCEQNLNHDAMYWYRQDPGQGLRLIYYSQIVNDFQKGDIAEGYSVSREKKESFPLTVTSAQKNPTAFYLCASSTGRIGGYTFGSGTRLTVV.

J is TRBJ1-1 and V is TRBV7-6; 7 nucleotides agree with TRBD1. Trimming took 1 base from V and 1 from J; bases not matched to a gene: 12. Per the germline V gene, CDR1 is SGHVS and CDR2 is FNYEAQ. This CDR3 has 18 amino acids. The CDR3 DNA sequence: TGTGCCAGCAGCTTAGGAGGGACAGCGTTGAGAAAGAACACTGAAGCTTTCTTT. Its translation: CASSLGGTALRKNTEAFF.

The rearrangement joins TRBV6-1 to TRBJ2-7; D is uncertain. The CDR3 length is 12 residues. CDR1 is MNHNS, CDR2 SASEGT, per germline. Trimming cost V 1 base and J 4 bases, with 5 bases left between them. The CDR3 is CASSEVGYEQYV. The DNA for the CDR3 is TGTGCCAGCAGTGAAGTTGGGTACGAGCAGTACGTC.

Details on this clone: Other DNA sequences of this sample code for an identical CDR3. The chain combines TRBV9 with TRBJ2-2; D gene uncertain. Trimming shortened V by 0 bases and J by 4 bases, and 4 bases separated the two germline ends. Germline V lookup: CDR1 SGDLS, CDR2 YYNGEE. CDR3 length: 13 residues. The CDR3 DNA sequence: TGTGCCAGCAGCGTAGGCGGCACCGGGGAGCTGTTTTTT. This sequence encodes CASSVGGTGELFF.

The chain is built from TRBV5-1 and TRBJ2-5; no clear D gene. This CDR3 is 12 amino acids long. Per germline, CDR1 SGHRS and CDR2 YFSETQ. V dropped 0 bases and J dropped 4 bases, with 4 bases sitting between them. The CDR3 loop is CASSLESETQYF. CDR3 in DNA: TGCGCCAGCAGCTTGGAATCAGAGACCCAGTACTTC.

In its sample, this clone was seen a few times. The gene calls are TRBV9 and TRBJ1-1; unclear D gene. V lost 0 bases and J lost 0, with 9 bases in between. Looked up from germline, CDR1 is SGDLS and CDR2 is YYNGEE. The CDR3 sequence is 15 residues long. The CDR3 sequence is CASSVVPAMNTEAFF. The CDR3 nucleotides read TGTGCCAGCAGCGTAGTTCCAGCAATGAACACTGAAGCTTTCTTT.

This clone came up once. The V call is TRBV19, the J call TRBJ2-5, with 12 bases fitting TRBD2. The length of the CDR3 is 16 residues. With V trimmed by 5 bases and J by 3 bases, 7 bases remained unmatched. The V gene's germline CDR1 is LNHDA and CDR2 SQIVND (reference sequence). The CDR3 region is CASSAIRTSGEETQYF. In DNA form, the CDR3 reads TGTGCCAGTAGTGCCATTAGGACTAGCGGGGAAGAGACCCAGTACTTC.

The rearrangement joins TRBV5-3 to TRBJ2-7; no reliable D call. TRBV5-3 is an ORF for which the function is uncertain. Deletions cut 5 bases from V and 7 bases from J, with 10 bases between. This CDR3 is 11 amino acids long. Written as DNA, the CDR3 is TGTGCCAGAAGGGAGACCGGAGAGCAGTACGTC. It codes for CARRETGEQYV.

The rearrangement uses TRBV21-1 and TRBJ1-2. TRBV21-1 is described as a pseudogene. The CDR3 has 11 amino acids. CDR3 nucleotides: TGTGCCAGCAGCGGGATCTATGGCTACACCTTC. Translating gives CASSGIYGYTF.

This chain connects TRBV5-5 to TRBJ2-5, with TRBD1 matching 7 bases. V lost 4 bases to trimming and J lost 1 base; unmatched junction nucleotides: 1. The CDR3 contains 13 residues. CDR1 is SGHKS, CDR2 YYEKEE, per germline (reference sequence). In DNA form, the CDR3 reads TGTGCCAGCAGCAGGACAGGCCAAGAGACCCAGTACTTC. Translated, it gives CASSRTGQETQYF.

This chain connects TRBV4-1 to TRBJ1-1; the D gene is possibly TRBD1 (6 bases). The CDR3 covers 19 residues. Trimming took 0 bases from V and 0 from J, leaving 20 bases between them. From germline, CDR1 is MGHRA and CDR2 YSYEKL. CDR3 DNA: TGCGCCAGCAGCCAAGATGGCAAGGGGGGAAACGGGATGAACACTGAAGCTTTCTTT. Amino acid sequence: CASSQDGKGGNGMNTEAFF.

This chain joins TRBV19 and TRBJ2-3; D remains unclear. The CDR3 covers 16 residues. The germline V and J ends were trimmed by 4 bases and 0 bases, with 14 bases remaining between them. CDR1 and CDR2 from the germline V gene are LNHDA and SQIVND (reference sequence). DNA of the CDR3: TGTGCCAGTAGTAAAAAGGCAGTACGGAGCACAGATACGCAGTATTTT. This sequence encodes CASSKKAVRSTDTQYF. Variable domain in full (rest from reference TRBV19 and TRBJ2-3): DGGITQSPKYLFRKEGQNVTLSCEQNLNHDAMYWYRQDPGQGLRLIYYSQIVNDFQKGDIAEGYSVSREKKESFPLTVTSAQKNPTAFYLCASSKKAVRSTDTQYFGPGTRLTVL.

The J gene is TRBJ2-2, the V gene TRBV5-6; 7 bases agree with TRBD1. V shed 3 bases and J 3 bases; nucleotides not matched to a gene: 8. The CDR3 consists of 16 residues. CDR1 is SGHDT and CDR2 is YYEEEE in the germline V gene. In DNA form, the CDR3 reads TGTGCCAGCAGCTGGGGGACAGAGTTATACACCGGGGAGCTGTTTTTT. This encodes CASSWGTELYTGELFF.